These 9 T cell receptor beta chains share one sample of origin, sequenced in a study of T cell responses to AZD1222 COVID-19 vaccine. Generated by immunoSEQ multiplex PCR, the TCRdb table keeps only in-frame clones and is missing some. The data show roughly 100,000 clones, with about 91% seen just once and 44% held by the top ten. Sequenced here: peripheral blood, sampled 28 days after the second AZD1222 dose. These receptors were collected from an adult who received the AZD1222 COVID-19 vaccine.

V is TRBV6-5 and J is TRBJ1-2, with D possibly TRBD1 on 6 matching bases. This CDR3 has 13 amino acids. The V end was cut by 7 bases, the J end by 4 bases, with 13 bases between. The V gene's germline CDR1 is MNHEY and CDR2 SVGAGI. The CDR3 DNA reads as TGTGCCAGCACCGAGGGGGGGATCTATGGCTACACCTTC. Encoded protein: CASTEGGIYGYTF.

This clone is a singleton in its sample. The chain is built from TRBV2 and TRBJ1-1; tentatively, D is TRBD1 (5 bases). Germline V gene data show CDR1 as SNHLY and CDR2 as FYNNEI. V was pared by 3 bases and J by 5 bases, with 19 bases between. CDR3 size: 16 residues. The CDR3 coding sequence is TGTGCCAGCAGTGATATAGGGTCCCCGAAGGGGACTGAAGCTTTCTTT. As protein: CASSDIGSPKGTEAFF.

The V call is TRBV18, the J call TRBJ2-5; TRBD2 agrees at 15 bases. In germline, CDR1 is KGHSH, CDR2 LQKENI. This CDR3 spans 15 amino acids. Unmatched junction bases numbered 0, after V lost 3 bases and J lost 4 bases. The CDR3 nucleotides are TGTGCCAGCTCACCGGGACTAGCGGGAGGAGAGACCCAGTACTTC. Protein sequence: CASSPGLAGGETQYF.

Written as DNA, the CDR3 is TGTGCCAGCAGTCGGCGGACTAAGGACTACAATGAGCAGTTCTTC. This gives the protein CASSRRTKDYNEQFF. The chain has TRBV7-9 and TRBJ2-1; possibly TRBD2 for D (6 bases). Trimming took off 6 bases at V and 3 bases at J, with 15 bases between the two ends. The CDR3 totals 15 residues. Germline V gene data show CDR1 as SEHNR and CDR2 as FQNEAQ (reference sequence).

The chain links TRBV18 to TRBJ2-3; D remains ambiguous. Trimming shortened V by 3 bases and J by 1 base, and 5 bases separated the two germline ends. Per the germline V gene, CDR1 is KGHSH and CDR2 is LQKENI. This CDR3 has 13 residues. CDR3 coding DNA: TGTGCCAGCTCACCGCGAGGCACAGATACGCAGTATTTT. It specifies CASSPRGTDTQYF. The whole variable domain, filled in from reference TRBV18 and TRBJ2-3, reads NAGVMQNPRHLVRRRGQEARLRCSPMKGHSHVYWYRQLPEEGLKFMVYLQKENIIDESGMPKERFSAEFPKEGPSILRIQQVVRGDSAAYFCASSPRGTDTQYFGPGTRLTVL.

This clone is classed as medium-sized. The chain's CDR3 is CASSASETMNTGELFF. The CDR3 nucleotides are TGTGCCAGCAGTGCCTCGGAAACGATGAACACCGGGGAGCTGTTTTTT. This sequence joins TRBV6-2 or TRBV6-3 and TRBJ2-2; D unresolved. CDR3 length: 16 amino acids. The germline CDR1 and CDR2 sequences are MNHEY and SVGEGT. V shed 5 bases and J shed 1 base, with 14 bases lying between them.

This clone was seen only once. This rearrangement joins TRBV4-3 to TRBJ2-1; D is ambiguous. This CDR3 is 15 amino acids long. Looked up from germline, CDR1 is LGHNA and CDR2 is YSLEER. Trimming left V 0 bases short and J 0 bases short, with 6 bases between. DNA for the CDR3: TGCGCCAGCAGCCAAGACGGAAGCTCCTACAATGAGCAGTTCTTC. Amino acid sequence: CASSQDGSSYNEQFF.

This chain links TRBV11-1 with TRBJ2-3; no clear D gene. CDR3 length: 11 residues. The V end was cut by 6 bases, the J end by 6 bases, with 7 bases between. Germline lookup yields CDR1 SGHAT and CDR2 FQDESV (reference sequence). Written as DNA, the CDR3 is TGTGCCAGCAGGGCCCAGGATACGCAGTATTTT. Translated, it gives CASRAQDTQYF. Full variable domain (outside the CDR3, taken from reference TRBV11-1 and TRBJ2-3): EAEVAQSPRYKITEKSQAVAFWCDPISGHATLYWYRQILGQGPELLVQFQDESVVDDSQLPKDRFSAERLKGVDSTLKIQPAELGDSAMYLCASRAQDTQYFGPGTRLTVL.

The chain uses TRBV6-1 and TRBJ2-7; maybe TRBD1 (5 bases). The V gene's germline CDR1 is MNHNS and CDR2 SASEGT. V lost 1 base to trimming and J lost 1 base, with 8 bases between them. The CDR3 is 14 amino acids. The CDR3 protein is CASSEGTRSYEQYF. CDR3 nucleotide sequence: TGTGCCAGCAGTGAAGGGACACGTTCCTACGAGCAGTACTTC.